Each of the 6 T cell receptor beta chains below was sequenced from the same sample in a study of early T cells in non-severe SARS-CoV-2 infection. Each CDR3 protein is one row after TCRdb ran MiXCR on the 5' RACE reads. The data hold about 80,000 distinct CDR3 sequences, with around 10% observed a single time. Here the sequenced sample was whole blood, taken at baseline. Every receptor here comes from an adult who was a healthcare worker with PCR-confirmed SARS-CoV-2 infection or an uninfected control (not recorded which). The donor label of this sample is uncertain.

This clonotype was detected a few times. The V call is TRBV12-3 or TRBV12-4, the J call TRBJ2-6; the match to TRBD1 covers 7 bases. The CDR3 totals 18 residues. J gave up 0 bases and V 4 bases, and 9 bases lay outside the gene matches. CDR3 coding DNA: TGTGCCAGCAGTTCCTTCCCGGGACAGTTCTCTGGGGCCAACGTCCTGACTTTC. Amino acids: CASSSFPGQFSGANVLTF.

The rearrangement joins TRBV5-1 to TRBJ2-1; 9 positions agree with TRBD2. Germline V lookup: CDR1 SGHRS, CDR2 YFSETQ. The junction had 3 bases not matched to a gene; V was cut back by 4 bases and J by 1 base. The CDR3 is 15 residues long. The CDR3 region has the DNA TGCGCCAGCAGCCGAGCGGGGGGATCCTACAATGAGCAGTTCTTC. Protein product: CASSRAGGSYNEQFF. Using reference TRBV5-1 and TRBJ2-1 for the parts outside the CDR3, the full variable domain is KAGVTQTPRYLIKTRGQQVTLSCSPISGHRSVSWYQQTPGQGLQFLFEYFSETQRNKGNFPGRFSGRQFSNSRSEMNVSTLELGDSALYLCASSRAGGSYNEQFFGPGTRLTVL.

V and J are TRBV9 and TRBJ2-7; 10 bases match TRBD1. Germline CDR1 is SGDLS and CDR2 is YYNGEE. The CDR3 is 18 amino acids. V lost 1 base, J lost 5 bases, and 15 bases stayed unmatched. The CDR3 DNA reads TGTGCCAGCAGCGTAACCCCAGGGACAGGGGTCGAGTTAGACGAGCAGTACTTC. Its translation is CASSVTPGTGVELDEQYF. Using reference TRBV9 and TRBJ2-7 for the parts outside the CDR3, the full variable domain is DSGVTQTPKHLITATGQRVTLRCSPRSGDLSVYWYQQSLDQGLQFLIQYYNGEERAKGNILERFSAQQFPDLHSELNLSSLELGDSALYFCASSVTPGTGVELDEQYFGPGTRLTVT.

This sequence joins TRBV9 and TRBJ2-5, with unresolved D. The CDR3 is made up of 13 amino acids. The V and J ends lost 2 bases and 1 base respectively, with 6 bases between them. Germline CDR1 and CDR2: SGDLS and YYNGEE. The CDR3 DNA reads TGTGCCAGCAGCGTCCCCCCCCAAGAGACCCAGTACTTC. This gives the protein CASSVPPQETQYF.

The chain is built from TRBV7-2 and TRBJ2-4; 8 positions agree with TRBD1. This CDR3 comprises 17 residues. V was clipped by 5 bases and J by 4 bases; unmatched bases: 13. Germline V gene sequence: CDR1 SGHTA, CDR2 FQGNSA. This CDR3 is CASSIRAYGTGKNIQYF. In DNA, the CDR3 is TGTGCCAGCAGCATAAGAGCTTATGGGACAGGAAAAAACATTCAGTACTTC.

CDR3 loop: CASSGSSLSKNIQYF. CDR3 nucleotide sequence: TGTGCCAGCAGTGGGTCTAGCCTTTCCAAAAACATTCAGTACTTC. The chain combines TRBV28 with TRBJ2-4; TRBD2 is a possible D gene (5 bases). The germline V gene encodes CDR1 MDHEN and CDR2 SYDVKM. The CDR3 runs to 15 residues. Trimming cost V 5 bases and J 2 bases, with 13 bases left between them.